These 5 T cell receptor beta chains originate from one sample sequenced in a study of response to subunit inactivated influenza vaccine. TCRdb reanalysed the RT-PCR reads using MiXCR and keeps one entry per CDR3 protein. The sample yields approximately 570,000 distinct CDR3 sequences, 7.6% seen once. Source: PBMCs from blood, taken 23 months after vaccination. Receptor source: a man in his fifties or sixties who received an inactivated influenza vaccine.

Of note for this clonotype: One junction end disagrees with the germline gene, perhaps due to a read error. The chain links TRBV3-1 to TRBJ2-1; TRBD1 matches 9 bases. The CDR3 consists of 18 residues. Germline CDR1 reads LGHDT; CDR2 reads YNNKEL (reference sequence). The CDR3, as DNA: TGTGCCTGCAGCAAGCAGTTCCCCTGGACAGGGGTGGTTAATGAGCAGTTCTTC. It yields the protein CACSKQFPWTGVVNEQFF.

In its sample, this clonotype was seen many times. J is TRBJ2-1 and V is TRBV20-1; the match to TRBD1 covers 8 bases. Germline trimming cut 3 bases from V and 9 bases from J; bases unmatched to any gene: 16. The CDR3 consists of 16 residues. CDR1 and CDR2 from the germline V gene are DFQATT and SNEGSKA (reference sequence). CDR3 coding DNA: TGCAGTGCTAGGAAAGAAACGGACAGGGCAATGGGTGAGCAGTTCTTC. Residues: CSARKETDRAMGEQFF.

This clonotype was counted a few times. This chain connects TRBV6-1 to TRBJ1-5, with D maybe TRBD1 (6 bases). This CDR3 spans 15 amino acids. Germline V lookup: CDR1 MNHNS, CDR2 SASEGT. The V gene lost 6 bases and the J gene lost 0 bases, with 12 bases spanning the gap. The CDR3 DNA is TGTGCCAGCAGGGGTGCACAGGGTAGCAATCAGCCCCAGCATTTT. Translating it yields CASRGAQGSNQPQHF.

This rearrangement joins TRBV5-1 to TRBJ2-1, with D maybe TRBD2 (6 bases). Trimming cost V 5 bases and J 2 bases, with 14 bases left between them. CDR3 length equals 15 residues. Germline V gene sequence: CDR1 SGHRS, CDR2 YFSETQ. The CDR3 sequence is CASRTSGTAYNEQFF. The CDR3 nucleotides read TGCGCCAGCAGGACTTCCGGGACTGCCTACAATGAGCAGTTCTTC.

This clonotype was seen repeatedly, ten times or more. This chain links TRBV20-1 with TRBJ1-5; a weak D match, TRBD1 (6 bases). The CDR3 sequence is 14 residues long. Trimming removed 5 bases from V and 1 base from J, with 12 bases in between. Germline CDR1 is DFQATT and CDR2 is SNEGSKA (reference sequence). The CDR3 spells CSADARGSNQPQHF. CDR3 nucleotide sequence: TGCAGTGCTGACGCCAGGGGAAGCAATCAGCCCCAGCATTTT.